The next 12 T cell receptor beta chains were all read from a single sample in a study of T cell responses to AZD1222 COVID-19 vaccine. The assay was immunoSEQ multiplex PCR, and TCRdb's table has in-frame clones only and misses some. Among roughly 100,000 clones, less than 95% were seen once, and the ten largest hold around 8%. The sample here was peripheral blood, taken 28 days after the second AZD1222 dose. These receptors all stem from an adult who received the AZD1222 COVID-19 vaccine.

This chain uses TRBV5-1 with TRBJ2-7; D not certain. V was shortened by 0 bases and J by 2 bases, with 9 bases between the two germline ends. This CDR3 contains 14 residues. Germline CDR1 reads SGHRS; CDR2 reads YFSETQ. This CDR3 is CASSLVLGPYEQYF. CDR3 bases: TGCGCCAGCAGCTTGGTGCTGGGTCCCTACGAGCAGTACTTC. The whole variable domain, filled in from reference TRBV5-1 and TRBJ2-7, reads KAGVTQTPRYLIKTRGQQVTLSCSPISGHRSVSWYQQTPGQGLQFLFEYFSETQRNKGNFPGRFSGRQFSNSRSEMNVSTLELGDSALYLCASSLVLGPYEQYFGPGTRLTVT.

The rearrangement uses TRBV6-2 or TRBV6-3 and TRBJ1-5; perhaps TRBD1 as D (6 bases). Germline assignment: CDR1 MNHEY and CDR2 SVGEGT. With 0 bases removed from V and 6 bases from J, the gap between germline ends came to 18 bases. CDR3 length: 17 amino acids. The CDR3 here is CASSYSHWGGALQPQHF. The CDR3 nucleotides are TGTGCCAGCAGTTACTCCCATTGGGGGGGGGCGCTTCAGCCCCAGCATTTT.

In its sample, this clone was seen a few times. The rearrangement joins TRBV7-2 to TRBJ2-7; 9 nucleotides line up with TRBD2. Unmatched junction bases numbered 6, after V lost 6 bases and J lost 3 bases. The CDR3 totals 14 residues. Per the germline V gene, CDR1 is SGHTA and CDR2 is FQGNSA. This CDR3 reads CASRAGTSIYEQYF. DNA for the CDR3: TGTGCCAGCAGGGCCGGGACTAGCATCTACGAGCAGTACTTC. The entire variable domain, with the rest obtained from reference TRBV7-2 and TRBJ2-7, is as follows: GAGVSQSPSNKVTEKGKDVELRCDPISGHTALYWYRQSLGQGLEFLIYFQGNSAPDKSGLPSDRFSAERTGGSVSTLTIQRTQQEDSAVYLCASRAGTSIYEQYFGPGTRLTVT.

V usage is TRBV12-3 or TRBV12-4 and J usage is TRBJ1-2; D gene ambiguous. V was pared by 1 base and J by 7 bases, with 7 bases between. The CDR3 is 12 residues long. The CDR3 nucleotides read TGTGCCAGCAGTTTAGTAGGGTTTGGCTACACCTTC. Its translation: CASSLVGFGYTF.

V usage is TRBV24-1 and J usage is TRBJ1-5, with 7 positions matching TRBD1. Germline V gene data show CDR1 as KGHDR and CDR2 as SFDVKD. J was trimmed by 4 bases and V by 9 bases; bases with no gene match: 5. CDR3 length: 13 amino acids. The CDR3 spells CATPGQINQPQHF. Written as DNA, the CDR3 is TGTGCCACCCCGGGACAGATTAATCAGCCCCAGCATTTT.

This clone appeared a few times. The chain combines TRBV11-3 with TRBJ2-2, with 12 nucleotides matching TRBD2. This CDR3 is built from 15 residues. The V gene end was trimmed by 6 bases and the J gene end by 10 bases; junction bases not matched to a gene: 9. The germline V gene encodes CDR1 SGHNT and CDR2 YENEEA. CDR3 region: CASSQTSGGQVELFF. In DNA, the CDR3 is TGTGCCAGCAGTCAAACTAGCGGGGGGCAGGTGGAGCTGTTTTTT.

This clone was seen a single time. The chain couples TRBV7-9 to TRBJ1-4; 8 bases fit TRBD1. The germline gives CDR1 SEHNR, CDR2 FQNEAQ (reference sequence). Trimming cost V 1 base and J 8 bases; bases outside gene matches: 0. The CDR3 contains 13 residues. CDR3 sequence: CASSLGQGEKLFF. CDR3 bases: TGTGCCAGCAGCTTAGGACAGGGGGAAAAACTGTTTTTT.

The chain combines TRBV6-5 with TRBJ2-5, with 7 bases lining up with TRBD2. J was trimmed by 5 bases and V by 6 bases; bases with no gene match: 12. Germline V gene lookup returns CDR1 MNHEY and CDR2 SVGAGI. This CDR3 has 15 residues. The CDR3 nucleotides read TGTGCCAGCAGCGAGCACGGGAGGCACGGGGAGACCCAGTACTTC. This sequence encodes CASSEHGRHGETQYF.

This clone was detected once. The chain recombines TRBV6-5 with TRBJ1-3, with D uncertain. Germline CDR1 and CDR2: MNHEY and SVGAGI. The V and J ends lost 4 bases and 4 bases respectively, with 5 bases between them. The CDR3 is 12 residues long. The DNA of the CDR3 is TGTGCCAGCAGTTCGGACGGAAACACCATATATTTT. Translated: CASSSDGNTIYF.

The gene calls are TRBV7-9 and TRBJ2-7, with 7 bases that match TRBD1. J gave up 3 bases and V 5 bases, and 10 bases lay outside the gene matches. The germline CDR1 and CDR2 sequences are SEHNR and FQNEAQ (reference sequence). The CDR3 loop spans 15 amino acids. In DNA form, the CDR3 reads TGTGCCAGCAGCAACACAGGGGTTCAGAGCTACGAGCAGTACTTC. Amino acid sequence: CASSNTGVQSYEQYF.

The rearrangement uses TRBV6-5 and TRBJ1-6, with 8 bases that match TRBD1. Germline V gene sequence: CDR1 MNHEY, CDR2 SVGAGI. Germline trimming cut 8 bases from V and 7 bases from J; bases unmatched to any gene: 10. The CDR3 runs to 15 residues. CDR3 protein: CASHLGQDLNSPLHF. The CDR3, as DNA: TGTGCCAGCCACCTGGGACAGGACCTCAATTCACCCCTCCACTTT.

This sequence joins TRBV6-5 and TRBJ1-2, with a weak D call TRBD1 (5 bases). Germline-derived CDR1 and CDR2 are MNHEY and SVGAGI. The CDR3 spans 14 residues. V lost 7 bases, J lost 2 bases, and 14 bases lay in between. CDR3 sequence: CASKVAEGNYGYTF. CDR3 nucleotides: TGTGCCAGCAAGGTGGCTGAGGGGAACTATGGCTACACCTTC.